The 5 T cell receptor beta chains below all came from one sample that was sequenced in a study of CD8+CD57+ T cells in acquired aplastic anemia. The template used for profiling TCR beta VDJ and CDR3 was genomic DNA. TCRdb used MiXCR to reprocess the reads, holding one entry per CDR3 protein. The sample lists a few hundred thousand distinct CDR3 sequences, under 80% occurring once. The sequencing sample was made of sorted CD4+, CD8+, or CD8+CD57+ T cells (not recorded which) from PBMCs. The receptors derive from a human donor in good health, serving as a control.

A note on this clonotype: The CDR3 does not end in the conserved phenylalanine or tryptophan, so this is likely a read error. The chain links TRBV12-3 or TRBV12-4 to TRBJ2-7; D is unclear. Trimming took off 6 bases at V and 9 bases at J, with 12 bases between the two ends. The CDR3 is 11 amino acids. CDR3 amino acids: CASSSSCGQYC. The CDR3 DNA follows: TGTGCCAGCAGCTCGTCTTGCGGGCAGTACTGC.

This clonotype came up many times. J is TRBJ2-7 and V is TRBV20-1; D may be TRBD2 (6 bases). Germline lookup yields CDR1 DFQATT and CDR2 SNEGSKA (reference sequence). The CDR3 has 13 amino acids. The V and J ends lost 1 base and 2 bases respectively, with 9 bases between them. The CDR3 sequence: CSARAGGPYEQYF. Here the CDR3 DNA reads TGCAGTGCTAGAGCCGGAGGGCCCTACGAGCAGTACTTC.

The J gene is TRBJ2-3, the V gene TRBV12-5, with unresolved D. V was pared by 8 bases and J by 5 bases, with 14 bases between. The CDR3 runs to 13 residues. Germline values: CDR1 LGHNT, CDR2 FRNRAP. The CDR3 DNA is TGTGCTAGTAGCCTCAAACTGGAAGATACGCAGTATTTT. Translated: CASSLKLEDTQYF.

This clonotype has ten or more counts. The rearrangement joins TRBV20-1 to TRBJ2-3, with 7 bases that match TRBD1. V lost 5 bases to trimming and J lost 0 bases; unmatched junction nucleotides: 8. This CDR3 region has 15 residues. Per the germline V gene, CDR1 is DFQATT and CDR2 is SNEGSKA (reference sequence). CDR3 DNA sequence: TGCAGTGCTTCCCTCCCGGGACAGAGCACAGATACGCAGTATTTT. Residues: CSASLPGQSTDTQYF.

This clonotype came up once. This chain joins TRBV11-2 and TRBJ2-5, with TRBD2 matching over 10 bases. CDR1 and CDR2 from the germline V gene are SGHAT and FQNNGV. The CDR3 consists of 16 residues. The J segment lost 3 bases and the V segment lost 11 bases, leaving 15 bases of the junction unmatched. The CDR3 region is CAGGPLERGGEETQYF. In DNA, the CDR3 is TGTGCCGGCGGCCCTCTGGAGCGGGGGGGCGAAGAGACCCAGTACTTC. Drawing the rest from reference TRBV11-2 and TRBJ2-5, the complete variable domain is EAGVAQSPRYKIIEKRQSVAFWCNPISGHATLYWYQQILGQGPKLLIQFQNNGVVDDSQLPKDRFSAERLKGVDSTLKIQPAKLEDSAVYLCAGGPLERGGEETQYFGPGTRLLVL.